This is a list of T cell receptor beta chains from one sample in a study of blood T cell repertoires in COVID-19. Produced via immunoSEQ multiplex PCR; TCRdb's table is partial and in-frame only. Of 360,000 or so clones in the sample, about nine tenths are singletons; the top ten hold approximately 1%. Sequenced: PBMCs or T cells enriched from blood (not recorded which). The receptors here all came from a woman younger than 45 who had been exposed to COVID-19. The CDR3 runs from the conserved cysteine through the conserved F or W. Each record gives: V gene, J gene, CDR3 length, CDR3 protein.

>TRBV3-1/TRBV3-2|TRBJ2-7|13
CASSQGQGYEQYF
>TRBV27|TRBJ2-2|14
CASRGTRNTGELFF
>TRBV28|TRBJ2-3|14
CATRAGAITDTQYF
>TRBV15|TRBJ1-2|17
CATSRENPTGGDYGYTF
>TRBV28|TRBJ2-6|16
CASRSRGSAGANVLTF
>TRBV2|TRBJ2-3|16
CASSEMAGGGTDTQYF
>TRBV5-1|TRBJ1-4|14
CASSSRDTREKLFF
>TRBV15|TRBJ1-5|15
CATSRGEGAGQPQHF
>TRBV19|TRBJ2-4|16
CASSISAGESKNIQYF
>TRBV5-1|TRBJ2-1|17
CASSLERAGGWGNEQFF
>TRBV27|TRBJ2-7|13
CASSDGGAHEQYF
>TRBV5-1|TRBJ2-3|12
CASSLGQDTQYF
>TRBV9|TRBJ1-5|15
CASSVGGSTGQPQHF
>TRBV6-1|TRBJ2-3|18
CASSALVVAPPSTDTQYF
>TRBV18|TRBJ2-3|18
CASSPTMILAGAGDTQYF
>TRBV27|TRBJ2-3|13
CASIRLGADTQYF
>TRBV19|TRBJ1-2|15
CASSIDGRAGYGYTF
>TRBV28|TRBJ2-7|14
CASTTGLHDYEQYF
>TRBV15|TRBJ2-7|17
CATSRDSGPGVSYEQYF
>TRBV6-5|TRBJ2-7|12
CASAGPRYEQYF
>TRBV13|TRBJ1-6|15
CASSLGSRDVSPLHF
>TRBV2|TRBJ2-1|17
CASSEGYKRDPYNEQFF
>TRBV10-2|TRBJ2-7|14
CASRLAGTYYEQYF
>TRBV3-1/TRBV3-2|TRBJ2-7|14
CASSLGQGPYEQYF
>TRBV7-8|TRBJ1-3|14
CASSPPRVGNTIYF
>TRBV6-1|TRBJ1-2|16
CASSDFPHQALYGYTF
>TRBV6-6|TRBJ1-1|14
CASGQGAADTEAFF
>TRBV9|TRBJ1-1|12
CASSPQDTEAFF
>TRBV2|TRBJ2-7|11
CASQGDSEQYF
>TRBV5-8|TRBJ1-1|12
CAQGQGAVGAFF
>TRBV11-3|TRBJ2-1|15
CASSLVGRAGNEQFF
>TRBV9|TRBJ2-2|17
CASSVGLGQGLGGELFF
>TRBV4-2|TRBJ1-2|16
CASSQDVARDFFGYTF
>TRBV12-3/TRBV12-4|TRBJ2-2|13
CASSLKGDGELFF
>TRBV30|TRBJ1-5|15
CAWSGQDRGLQPQHF
>TRBV19|TRBJ1-5|17
CASSPRTGSAFNQPQHF
>TRBV28|TRBJ2-1|16
CASSAPQLGRGNEQFF
>TRBV7-3|TRBJ1-6|13
CASSLRQTSPLHF
>TRBV5-1|TRBJ2-1|14
CASSPTSGSYEQFF
>TRBV4-2|TRBJ2-1|16
CASSQGGTSGHNEQFF